This T cell receptor (beta chain) stems from a study of blood T cells in healthy people across ages. CDR1 is SGHTA, CDR2 FQGTGA, per germline. CDR3 length: 14 residues. Trimming cost V 8 bases and J 5 bases; bases outside gene matches: 12. A second PCR of roughly 7 to 11 cycles used a sample-barcoded 5' primer and a J-beta primer mix. TCRdb used MiXCR to reprocess the 5' RACE reads, holding one entry per CDR3 protein. In the table there are 800,000 or so distinct CDR3 sequences, 62% of which are singletons. The TCR sequence derives from a man under 40 in good health. This sequence joins TRBV7-3 and TRBJ2-7, with 7 positions matching TRBD1. Sequencing was done on a sample of blood. Here the CDR3 reads CASSYSGTEHEQYF. CDR3 DNA: TGTGCCAGCTCTTATTCCGGGACAGAACACGAGCAGTACTTC. Full variable domain (outside the CDR3, taken from reference TRBV7-3 and TRBJ2-7): GAGVSQTPSNKVTEKGKYVELRCDPISGHTALYWYRQSLGQGPEFLIYFQGTGAADDSGLPNDRFFAVRPEGSVSTLKIQRTERGDSAVYLCASSYSGTEHEQYFGPGTRLTVT.